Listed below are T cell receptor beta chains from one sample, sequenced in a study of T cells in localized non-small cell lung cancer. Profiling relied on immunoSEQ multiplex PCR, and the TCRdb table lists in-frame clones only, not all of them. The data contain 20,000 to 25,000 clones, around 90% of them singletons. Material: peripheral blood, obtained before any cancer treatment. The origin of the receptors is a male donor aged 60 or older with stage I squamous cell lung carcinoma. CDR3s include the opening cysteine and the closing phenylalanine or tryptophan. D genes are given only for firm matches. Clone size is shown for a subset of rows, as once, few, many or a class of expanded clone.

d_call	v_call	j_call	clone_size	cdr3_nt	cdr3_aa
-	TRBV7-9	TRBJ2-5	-	TGTGCCAGCGGAGGACAGGCGGGGGAGACCCAGTACTTC	CASGGQAGETQYF
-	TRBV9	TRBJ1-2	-	TGTGCCAGCAGCTTGTCTAACTATGGCTACACCTTC	CASSLSNYGYTF
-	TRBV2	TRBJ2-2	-	TGTGCCAGCAGACCCGGAAAGTCGAACACCGGGGAGCTGTTTTTT	CASRPGKSNTGELFF
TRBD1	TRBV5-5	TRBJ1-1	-	TGTGCCAGCAGCTTGGCCCTTGGACAGGCTAACACTGAAGCTTTCTTT	CASSLALGQANTEAFF
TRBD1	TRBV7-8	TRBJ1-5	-	TGTGCCAGCAGCTTCCCAGGGGGTTGGAATCAGCCCCAGCATTTT	CASSFPGGWNQPQHF
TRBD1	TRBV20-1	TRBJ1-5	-	TGCAGTGCCCACGGGGGGGACAGTGAGCATTTT	CSAHGGDSEHF
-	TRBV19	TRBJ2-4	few	TGTGCCAGTAGTACTACAGGGTTTACCAAAAACATTCAGTACTTC	CASSTTGFTKNIQYF
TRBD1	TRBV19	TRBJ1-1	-	TGTGCCAGTAGTATAGATTCAGGGGGCCTGAACACTGAAGCTTTCTTT	CASSIDSGGLNTEAFF
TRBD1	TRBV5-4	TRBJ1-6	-	TGTGCCAGCAGCTTGGATGGGACAGGGTCTGCACCCCTCCACTTT	CASSLDGTGSAPLHF
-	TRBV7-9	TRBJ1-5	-	TGTGCCAGCAGCTCCTCTAGGTCATTCAATCAGCCCCAGCATTTT	CASSSSRSFNQPQHF
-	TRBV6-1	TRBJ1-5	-	TGTGCCAGCAGTGGGGTTGGGGCCGCCGCAGGTCAGCCCCAGCATTTT	CASSGVGAAAGQPQHF
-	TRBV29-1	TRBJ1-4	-	TGCAGCGTTTTCGGGCCGCCAGGGGAGAATGAAAAACTGTTTTTT	CSVFGPPGENEKLFF
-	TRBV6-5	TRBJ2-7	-	TGTGCCAGCAAGGGGGATCCCTACGAGCAGTACTTC	CASKGDPYEQYF
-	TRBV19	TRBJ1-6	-	TGTGCCAGTAAGGGCCAGGGAGTTAATTCACCCCTCCACTTT	CASKGQGVNSPLHF
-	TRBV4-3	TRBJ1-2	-	TGCGCCAGCAGCCAAGAATTGGGTTCTCTCACCTTC	CASSQELGSLTF
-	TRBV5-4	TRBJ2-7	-	TGTGCCAGCAGCTTTAACCGATACGAGCAGTACTTC	CASSFNRYEQYF
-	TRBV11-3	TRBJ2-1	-	TGTGCCAGCAGCTCTTCGGATGAGCAGTTCTTC	CASSSSDEQFF
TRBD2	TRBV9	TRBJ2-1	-	TGTGCCAGCACCTTAGAGGAACTAGCGGGGGACACTGAGCAGTTCTTC	CASTLEELAGDTEQFF
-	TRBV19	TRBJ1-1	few	TGTGCCAGTAGTATTTTCTTGGAATCTGAAGCTTTCTTT	CASSIFLESEAFF
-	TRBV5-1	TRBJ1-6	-	TGCGCCAGCAGCCTAGGGGTACAGGCGAATTCACCCCTCCACTTT	CASSLGVQANSPLHF
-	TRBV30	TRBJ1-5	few	TGTGCCTGGAGTGCCGCTAGCAATCAGCCCCAGCATTTT	CAWSAASNQPQHF
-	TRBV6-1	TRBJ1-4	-	TGTGCCAGCAGAGTCAGGACTACTAATGAAAAACTGTTTTTT	CASRVRTTNEKLFF
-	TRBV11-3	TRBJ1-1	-	TGTGCCAGCAGCTTAGGGGGGCGGAACACTGAAGCTTTCTTT	CASSLGGRNTEAFF
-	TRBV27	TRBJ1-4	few	TGTGCCAGCGGAACCACAGGGATGTCTAATGAAAAACTGTTTTTT	CASGTTGMSNEKLFF
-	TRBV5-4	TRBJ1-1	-	TGTGCCAGCAACTCAGCCCGGGGGGAGACTGAAGCTTTCTTT	CASNSARGETEAFF
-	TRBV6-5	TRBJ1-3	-	TGTGCCAGCAGTTCCGGGACGTCTGGAAACACCATATATTTT	CASSSGTSGNTIYF
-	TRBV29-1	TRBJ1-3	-	TGCAGCGCCGAAGGCCATACGAGCTCTGGAAACACCATATATTTT	CSAEGHTSSGNTIYF
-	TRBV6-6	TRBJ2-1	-	TGTGCCAGCAGTTACGAGTATCCTTACAATGAGCAGTTCTTC	CASSYEYPYNEQFF
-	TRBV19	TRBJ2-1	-	TGTGCCAGTCGAATAGGGGACCGCCACAATGAGCAGTTCTTC	CASRIGDRHNEQFF
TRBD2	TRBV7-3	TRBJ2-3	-	TGTGCCAGCAGCTTGAATAGCGGGGGGAGCACAGATACGCAGTATTTT	CASSLNSGGSTDTQYF
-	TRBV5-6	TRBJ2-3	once	TGTGCCAGCAGCTTGGACGGGGCGGGCAAGGCGACAGATACGCAGTATTTT	CASSLDGAGKATDTQYF
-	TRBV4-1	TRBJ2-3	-	TGCGCCAGCAGCCAAGGTGAAGATACGCAGTATTTT	CASSQGEDTQYF
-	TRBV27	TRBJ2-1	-	TGTGCCAGCAGTTTAGGGGGAGTAAAGCAGTTCTTC	CASSLGGVKQFF
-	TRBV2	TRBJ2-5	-	TGTGCCAGCAAACGGGAAGTCAACCAAGAGACCCAGTACTTC	CASKREVNQETQYF
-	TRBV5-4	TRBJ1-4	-	TGTGCCAGCAGCTTGGCGATGGAGACACCCGGTGGAAATGAAAAACTGTTTTTT	CASSLAMETPGGNEKLFF
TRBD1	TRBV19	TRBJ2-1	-	TGTGCCAGTATCGGGACAGGGTGGGACAATGAGCAGTTCTTC	CASIGTGWDNEQFF
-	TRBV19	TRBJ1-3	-	TGTGCCAGTAGTAGGGAGGCTGGAAGAAACACCATATATTTT	CASSREAGRNTIYF
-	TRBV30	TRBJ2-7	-	TGTGCCTCTACCCCCAGAGGGTATATGGTCTACGAGCAGTACTTC	CASTPRGYMVYEQYF
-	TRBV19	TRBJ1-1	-	TGTGCCAGTAGCACAGACGGAGGGAACACTGAAGCTTTCTTT	CASSTDGGNTEAFF
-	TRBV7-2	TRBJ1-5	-	TGTGCCAGCAGCTTAAGTAGCCAGCCCCAGCATTTT	CASSLSSQPQHF
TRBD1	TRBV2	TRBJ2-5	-	TGTGCCAGCAGTGGAGACAGGGCTCAAGAGACCCAGTACTTC	CASSGDRAQETQYF
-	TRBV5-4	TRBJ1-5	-	TGTGCCAGCAGCTTGGAAGGGGCTGATCAGCCCCAGCATTTT	CASSLEGADQPQHF
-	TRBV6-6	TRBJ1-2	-	TGTGCCAGCAGTTACAGGGGGGAGGGCGACTATGGCTACACCTTC	CASSYRGEGDYGYTF
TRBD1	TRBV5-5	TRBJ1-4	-	TGTGCCAGCAGCTTGGGTGGGACAGGGTTTGAAAAACTGTTTTTT	CASSLGGTGFEKLFF
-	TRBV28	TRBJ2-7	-	TGTGCCAGCAGTCCCTGGGGGGTGGCAGGCTACGAGCAGTACTTC	CASSPWGVAGYEQYF
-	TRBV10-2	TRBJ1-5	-	TGCGCCAGCAGTGAGTCGCAGGGAGAGGATCAGCCCCAGCATTTT	CASSESQGEDQPQHF
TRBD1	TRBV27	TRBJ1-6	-	TGTGCCAGCAGTTATGGGACAGAAAATTCACCCCTCCACTTT	CASSYGTENSPLHF
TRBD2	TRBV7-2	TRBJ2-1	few	TGTGCCAGCAGCTTAGTAGGGATAGCGGGTCTAAGCTCCTACAATGAGCAGTTCTTC	CASSLVGIAGLSSYNEQFF